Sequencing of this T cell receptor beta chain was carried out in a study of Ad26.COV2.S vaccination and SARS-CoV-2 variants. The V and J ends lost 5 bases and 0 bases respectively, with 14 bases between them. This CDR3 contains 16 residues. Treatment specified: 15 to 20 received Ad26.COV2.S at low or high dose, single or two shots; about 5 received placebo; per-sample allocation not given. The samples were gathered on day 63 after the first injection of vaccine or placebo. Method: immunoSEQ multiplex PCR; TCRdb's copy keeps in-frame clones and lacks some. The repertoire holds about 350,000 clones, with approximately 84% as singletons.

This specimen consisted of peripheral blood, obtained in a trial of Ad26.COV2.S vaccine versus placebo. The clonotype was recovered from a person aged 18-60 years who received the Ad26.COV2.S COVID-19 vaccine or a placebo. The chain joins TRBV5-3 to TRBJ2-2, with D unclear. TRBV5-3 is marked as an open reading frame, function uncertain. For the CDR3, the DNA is TGTGCCAGAAGGGCGGACGGGTCTACGAACACCGGGGAGCTGTTTTTT. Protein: CARRADGSTNTGELFF.